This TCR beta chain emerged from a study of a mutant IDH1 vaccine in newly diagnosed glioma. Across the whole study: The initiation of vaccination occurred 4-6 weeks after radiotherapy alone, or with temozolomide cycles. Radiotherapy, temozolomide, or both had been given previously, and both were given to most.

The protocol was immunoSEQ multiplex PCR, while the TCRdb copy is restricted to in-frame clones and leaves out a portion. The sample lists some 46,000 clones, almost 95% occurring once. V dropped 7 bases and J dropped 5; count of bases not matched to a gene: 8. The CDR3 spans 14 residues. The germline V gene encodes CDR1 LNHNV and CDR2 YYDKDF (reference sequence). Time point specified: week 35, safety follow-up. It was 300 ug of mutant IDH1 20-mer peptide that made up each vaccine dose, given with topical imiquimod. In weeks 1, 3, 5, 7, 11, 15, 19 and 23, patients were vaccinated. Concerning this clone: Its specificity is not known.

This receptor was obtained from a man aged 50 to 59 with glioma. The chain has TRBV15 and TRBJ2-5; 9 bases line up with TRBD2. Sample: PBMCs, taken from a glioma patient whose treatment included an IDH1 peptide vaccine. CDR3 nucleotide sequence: TGTGCCACCAACCCTAGCGGGACTTGGGAGACCCAGTACTTC. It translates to CATNPSGTWETQYF.